This is a list of T cell receptor beta chains from one sample in a study of control samples from healthy donors and cancer patients. Here immunoSEQ multiplex PCR was the method, and the copy in TCRdb shows in-frame clones only, minus some. Of 95,000 to 150,000 clones detected, approximately 88% appear once; the ten largest clones hold around 3.3%. The sequencing input was blood. These TCRs come from a man aged 35 to 55 in good health. Each CDR3 is given with its conserved first and last residue. D genes are given only for firm matches. Expanded clones get a size class; other rows say once, few or many, or leave the size out.

abundance	v_gene	j_gene	d_gene	CDR3nt	CDR3aa
NA	TRBV3-1/TRBV3-2	TRBJ2-1	NA	TGTGCCAGCAGCCAAGATTTGGTGAATGAGCAGTTCTTC	CASSQDLVNEQFF
NA	TRBV5-6	TRBJ2-3	TRBD2	TGTGCCAGCAGCTACGGGGGGGCCAGAGATACGCAGTATTTT	CASSYGGARDTQYF
NA	TRBV30	TRBJ1-4	NA	TGTGCCTGGAGTATCGGGTCAACTAATGAAAAACTGTTTTTT	CAWSIGSTNEKLFF
once	TRBV4-3	TRBJ1-2	TRBD1	TGCGCCAGCAGCCAAGGTTCTGGTTTTGGACAGGGTTCTTCCGGCTACACCTTC	CASSQGSGFGQGSSGYTF
NA	TRBV2	TRBJ2-5	NA	TGTGCCAGCAGTGTGGGCCCCGAGGGGACCCAGTACTTC	CASSVGPEGTQYF
NA	TRBV12-5	TRBJ2-1	NA	TGTGCTAGTGGTAGAGGGGACTTCTCCTACAATGAGCAGTTCTTC	CASGRGDFSYNEQFF
NA	TRBV7-3	TRBJ2-3	NA	TGTGCCAGCAGCTTAGGGCCGCCCGATACGCAGTATTTT	CASSLGPPDTQYF
NA	TRBV7-9	TRBJ2-1	TRBD1	TGTGCCAGCAGCTCAAGCGACAGGGGGCGATGGAACAATGAGCAGTTCTTC	CASSSSDRGRWNNEQFF
NA	TRBV28	TRBJ2-7	TRBD2	TGTGCCAGCAGTGTGACTAGCGGGGGCCTTGTACGCGAGCAGTACTTC	CASSVTSGGLVREQYF
few	TRBV3-1/TRBV3-2	TRBJ2-1	TRBD2	TGTGCCAGCAGCTTAGCGGGGGTAATGTACAATGAGCAGTTCTTC	CASSLAGVMYNEQFF
NA	TRBV4-3	TRBJ1-1	NA	TGCGCCAGCAGCCAAGATCTGGGGGCAAGTAACACTGAAGCTTTCTTT	CASSQDLGASNTEAFF
NA	TRBV18	TRBJ1-2	TRBD1	TGTGCCAGCTCACCGGGACAGGGGGTTAACTATGGCTACACCTTC	CASSPGQGVNYGYTF
NA	TRBV15	TRBJ1-4	NA	TGTGCCACCAGCCATGGACGGAATGAAAAACTGTTTTTT	CATSHGRNEKLFF
NA	TRBV10-3	TRBJ1-5	TRBD1	TGTGCCATCACCGGGACAGTCGATCAGCCCCAGCATTTT	CAITGTVDQPQHF
once	TRBV6-1	TRBJ2-7	TRBD1	TGTGCCAGCAGTGAACTGGTAGGGACAGCGTCTTTCTACGAGCAGTACTTC	CASSELVGTASFYEQYF
NA	TRBV30	TRBJ2-2	TRBD2	TGTGCCTGGAGTGGCGGGGGGGCTAGCGGGGAGCTGTTTTTT	CAWSGGGASGELFF
NA	TRBV6-4	TRBJ2-6	NA	TGTGCCAGCAGTGACAGGGGTGGGGCCAACGTCCTGACTTTC	CASSDRGGANVLTF
few	TRBV3-1/TRBV3-2	TRBJ2-7	NA	TGTGCCAGCAGCCAAGATGGGGAGACCTACGAGCAGTACTTC	CASSQDGETYEQYF
NA	TRBV6-2/TRBV6-3	TRBJ1-2	TRBD1	TGTGCCAGCAGTTACTCCGCCAGGGGGGATGGCTACACCTTC	CASSYSARGDGYTF
NA	TRBV25-1	TRBJ1-3	TRBD1	TGTGCCAGCAGTGAACAGGGGGCTGGAAACACCATATATTTT	CASSEQGAGNTIYF
NA	TRBV10-2	TRBJ2-3	TRBD1	TGCGCCAGCAGGGACAGGGGCGTTTCAGATACGCAGTATTTT	CASRDRGVSDTQYF
NA	TRBV7-6	TRBJ2-2	NA	TGTGCCAGCAGCGACCGAGGGACTCCAAACACCGGGGAGCTGTTTTTT	CASSDRGTPNTGELFF
NA	TRBV5-1	TRBJ1-1	NA	TGCGCCAGCAGCCTAGGTCCAGGAACACCTGAAGCTTTCTTT	CASSLGPGTPEAFF
NA	TRBV11-2	TRBJ1-3	NA	TGTGCCAGCAGCGCCGGGTGTGAAAACACCATATATTTT	CASSAGCENTIYF
NA	TRBV29-1	TRBJ1-2	TRBD1	TGCAGCGTTGGGGAGGGACAGGGGATTCGCTATGGCTACACCTTC	CSVGEGQGIRYGYTF
NA	TRBV14	TRBJ2-7	NA	TGTGCCAGCAGCCTTCTAGGGGCGTACGAGCAGTACTTC	CASSLLGAYEQYF
NA	TRBV9	TRBJ1-2	TRBD1	TGTGCCAGCAGCGTAGAGGACAGGGGAGGTTATGGCTACACCTTC	CASSVEDRGGYGYTF
NA	TRBV4-1	TRBJ1-6	NA	TGCGCCAGCAGCCCCCCCACTCAGGGGTTGCCCCTCCACTTT	CASSPPTQGLPLHF
few	TRBV4-2	TRBJ1-5	NA	TGTGCCAGCAGCCAAGGGTCCAGGGAAGGGGAGCATTTT	CASSQGSREGEHF
NA	TRBV4-3	TRBJ1-2	NA	TGCGCCAGCAGCCAAGATAGGGCGCAAAACTATGGCTACACCTTC	CASSQDRAQNYGYTF
NA	TRBV25-1	TRBJ2-3	TRBD2	TGTGCCAGCAGATCCGGGACTAGCGAAAGCACAGATACGCAGTATTTT	CASRSGTSESTDTQYF
NA	TRBV25-1	TRBJ2-1	TRBD2	TGTGCCAGCAGTATACCGGGACTAGATAGAGATGAGCAGTTCTTC	CASSIPGLDRDEQFF
NA	TRBV6-5	TRBJ2-1	NA	TGTGCCAGCAGTTTCAGGGGAGGCAATGAGCAGTTCTTC	CASSFRGGNEQFF
NA	TRBV6-5	TRBJ2-7	NA	TGTGCCAGCAGCGGCCCAGGCGGGCCCGCCTACGAGCAGTACTTC	CASSGPGGPAYEQYF
NA	TRBV18	TRBJ1-1	NA	TGTGCCAGCTCACCAGAGGGGAACAGGGTAGCAGCTTTCTTT	CASSPEGNRVAAFF
NA	TRBV27	TRBJ2-7	TRBD1	TGTGCCAGCAGCCTGGGACAGCCCCGGGGTTCCTACGAGCAGTACTTC	CASSLGQPRGSYEQYF
NA	TRBV5-1	TRBJ2-7	TRBD1	TGCGCCAGCAGCTTGGACAGGGGAGCGGTCTACGAGCAGTACTTC	CASSLDRGAVYEQYF
NA	TRBV11-2	TRBJ2-3	NA	TGTGCCAGCACCCTGGGGGTGTTCGCAGATACGCAGTATTTT	CASTLGVFADTQYF
NA	TRBV20-1	TRBJ2-3	TRBD2	TGCAGTGCTAGAAGCGGGAATACGCAGTATTTT	CSARSGNTQYF
NA	TRBV7-3	TRBJ1-6	TRBD1	TGTGCCAGCAGCTACCGGGACAGGGGGACACCCCTCCACTTT	CASSYRDRGTPLHF
NA	TRBV24-1	TRBJ2-7	NA	TGTGCCACCAGTGATAATTACAATTACGAGCAGTACTTC	CATSDNYNYEQYF
NA	TRBV5-4	TRBJ1-3	NA	TGTGCCAGCAGCCCATCTCCGGGGTCTGGAAACACCATATATTTT	CASSPSPGSGNTIYF
NA	TRBV7-3	TRBJ2-1	NA	TGTGCCAGCAGCTTATTCAAGGGTTCCTACAATGAGCAGTTCTTC	CASSLFKGSYNEQFF
NA	TRBV9	TRBJ2-7	TRBD2	TGTGCCAGCAGCTCACACGGCGGGGGGGCGGTAGAGCAGTACTTC	CASSSHGGGAVEQYF
NA	TRBV5-1	TRBJ2-3	NA	TGCGCCAGCAGCTTGTTTCAGGGTGCTAACACAGATACGCAGTATTTT	CASSLFQGANTDTQYF
few	TRBV2	TRBJ1-4	NA	TGTGCCAGCACTCCGCAAGTGGGATCAGCTAATGAAAAACTGTTTTTT	CASTPQVGSANEKLFF
NA	TRBV5-6	TRBJ1-4	NA	TGTGCCAGCAGCTTTAAAGGGATCTTCGTTAATAATGAAAAACTGTTTTTT	CASSFKGIFVNNEKLFF
once	TRBV11-2	TRBJ2-7	NA	TGTGCCAGCAGCTTATTCGGTGGCGGAACCTACGAGCAGTACTTC	CASSLFGGGTYEQYF
NA	TRBV5-1	TRBJ2-2	TRBD1	TGCGCCAGCAGCTTGGTAGGGACAGGGGGCGACACCGGGGAGCTGTTTTTT	CASSLVGTGGDTGELFF
NA	TRBV7-2	TRBJ1-1	NA	TGTGCCAGCAGCTCACAGGAGAACACTGAAGCTTTCTTT	CASSSQENTEAFF
NA	TRBV19	TRBJ1-5	NA	TGTGCCAGTAGTTGGGGCCTTCAGGCGGTTCAGCCCCAGCATTTT	CASSWGLQAVQPQHF
NA	TRBV2	TRBJ1-3	NA	TGTGCCAGCAGTGAAGCCCCATACTCTGGAAACACCATATATTTT	CASSEAPYSGNTIYF
few	TRBV4-3	TRBJ1-6	NA	TGCGCCAGCAGCCAAGAGGCGGCAGGGAGAAGTTCACCCCTCCACTTT	CASSQEAAGRSSPLHF
NA	TRBV6-4	TRBJ1-2	NA	TGTGCCAGCAGATCCTCGGACAGTTATGGCTACACCTTC	CASRSSDSYGYTF
NA	TRBV29-1	TRBJ2-5	NA	TGCAGCGTTAGGGAAGGCGGGGTGGAGACCCAGTACTTC	CSVREGGVETQYF
NA	TRBV19	TRBJ1-2	TRBD1	TGTGCCAGTAGTATAGCTCGGACAGGGGGCGATGGCTACACCTTC	CASSIARTGGDGYTF